Presented here are 8 T cell receptor beta chains from one specimen sequenced in a study of T cells in Graves' hyperthyroidism and ophthalmopathy. It was RNA transcripts that yielded the amplified TCR beta CDR3 regions. The TCR CDR3 was amplified in a first-round RT-PCR using the HTBI primer set. In TCRdb, the multiplex PCR reads were re-called with MiXCR into one record per CDR3 protein. The sample records roughly 100,000 distinct CDR3 sequences, roughly 50% being singletons. The sample taken for sequencing was blood. These receptors originate from a man aged 35 to 55 with Graves' hyperthyroidism.

Many counts were recorded for this clonotype. J is TRBJ1-2 and V is TRBV7-2; D may be TRBD1 (5 bases). CDR1 is SGHTA, CDR2 FQGNSA, per germline. This CDR3 is 15 amino acids long. The ends were cut back, 1 base at V and 7 bases at J, with 16 bases in the middle. The CDR3 DNA reads TGTGCCAGCAGCTTAGTAGGAGGAGGGGCGTCTGGCTACACCTTC. This encodes CASSLVGGGASGYTF.

This clonotype was observed many times. The V call is TRBV12-3 or TRBV12-4, the J call TRBJ2-1; D is ambiguous. The CDR3 runs 13 residues. Deletions cut 9 bases from V and 4 bases from J, with 13 bases between. This chain's CDR3 is CASSGYTYNEQFF. The CDR3 DNA follows: TGTGCCAGTTCTGGATACACGTACAATGAGCAGTTCTTC.

This clonotype appeared a single time. The rearrangement links TRBV2 to TRBJ2-5; the match to TRBD2 covers 14 bases. This CDR3 has 15 residues. V gave up 7 bases and J gave up 4 bases; unmatched junction bases: 5. Germline V gene sequence: CDR1 SNHLY, CDR2 FYNNEI. The CDR3 region is CASTPGLAGVETQYF. The CDR3 bases are TGTGCCAGCACCCCGGGACTAGCGGGGGTAGAGACCCAGTACTTC.

The chain has TRBV4-2 and TRBJ2-5; 7 bases map to TRBD2. V lost 1 base and J lost 6; bases outside the gene matches: 8. CDR1 and CDR2 from the germline V gene are LGHNA and YNFKEQ. This CDR3 is 15 amino acids long. This CDR3 is CASSQGTRASKTQYF. The CDR3 DNA reads TGTGCCAGCAGCCAAGGGACTAGGGCTTCAAAGACCCAGTACTTC.

The sample holds many counts of this clonotype. The chain combines TRBV9 with TRBJ1-2, with 7 bases aligning to TRBD1. CDR1 and CDR2 from the germline V gene are SGDLS and YYNGEE. This CDR3 is 15 amino acids long. V dropped 1 base and J dropped 0; count of bases not matched to a gene: 3. The CDR3, as DNA: TGTGCCAGCAGCGTATGGGACAGCCCTAACTATGGCTACACCTTC. Translating it yields CASSVWDSPNYGYTF.

Note on this clonotype: The CDR3 does not end in the conserved phenylalanine or tryptophan, so this is likely a read error. The DNA is omitted, as the CDR3 cannot be located on it reliably, and the CDR3 follows TCRdb's listing. The V call is TRBV20-1, the J call TRBJ1-1; the table names TRBD1, a call not compared with the DNA. Germline loops: CDR1 DFQATT, CDR2 SNEGSKA (reference sequence). The CDR3 is 15 amino acids long, termini counted. The CDR3 reads CSASSGTGMNTEASL.

This clonotype was observed many times. The CDR3 sequence: CASSQGVAKNIQYF. For the CDR3, the DNA is TGTGCCAGCAGCCAAGGGGTAGCCAAAAACATTCAGTACTTC. This chain joins TRBV14 and TRBJ2-4; D is ambiguous. The germline V gene encodes CDR1 SGHDN and CDR2 FVKESK. V was trimmed by 1 base and J by 0 bases, leaving 4 bases between them. The CDR3 length is 14 residues.

Regarding this clonotype: The junction departs from the called germline gene at one end, perhaps through a read error. This rearrangement joins TRBV12-3 or TRBV12-4 to TRBJ2-7, with 8 bases matching TRBD2. This CDR3 region has 14 residues. For the CDR3, the DNA is TGTGCCAGTTCGGGGGGGCTAAAAGTTGACGAGCGGTACTTC. Its protein product is CASSGGLKVDERYF.